A single sample is the source of the 2 T cell receptor beta chains below, sequenced in a study of T cells in Graves' hyperthyroidism and ophthalmopathy. Regions amplified from RNA transcripts were the TCR beta CDR3 regions. The HTBI set primed first-round TCR CDR3 RT-PCR. MiXCR was run by TCRdb on the multiplex PCR reads, yielding one entry per CDR3 protein. The sample lists more than 300,000 distinct CDR3 sequences, under 20% occurring once. Sample: blood. Receptors originate from a man between 18 and 29 years old with Graves' ophthalmopathy.

This clonotype was counted between two and nine times. This rearrangement joins TRBV19 to TRBJ1-6; 9 nucleotides agree with TRBD1. Germline CDR1 reads LNHDA; CDR2 reads SQIVND (reference sequence). With 4 bases clipped from V and 10 bases from J, the junction kept 11 bases outside the gene matches. This CDR3 spans 16 amino acids. CDR3 region: CASSKQGAIRYSPLHF. The CDR3 nucleotides read TGTGCCAGTAGTAAACAGGGGGCGATCCGGTACTCACCCCTCCACTTT.

This clonotype was counted many times. V usage is TRBV14 and J usage is TRBJ2-7; 11 bases map to TRBD2. From germline, CDR1 is SGHDN and CDR2 FVKESK. The V segment lost 6 bases and the J segment 7 bases; nucleotides outside the gene matches: 8. The CDR3 totals 14 residues. The CDR3 here is CASRSSGGPGEQYF. The CDR3 DNA sequence: TGTGCCAGCAGATCTAGCGGGGGGCCGGGGGAGCAGTACTTC.